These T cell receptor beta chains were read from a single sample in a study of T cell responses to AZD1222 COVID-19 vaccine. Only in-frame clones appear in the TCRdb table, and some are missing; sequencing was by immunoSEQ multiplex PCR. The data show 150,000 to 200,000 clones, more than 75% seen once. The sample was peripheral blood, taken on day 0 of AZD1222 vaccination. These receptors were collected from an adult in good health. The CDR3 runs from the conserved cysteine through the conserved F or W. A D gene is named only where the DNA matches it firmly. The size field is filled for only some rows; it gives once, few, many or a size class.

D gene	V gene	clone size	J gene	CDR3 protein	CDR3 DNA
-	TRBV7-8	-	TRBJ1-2	CASSLTGKGYGYTF	TGTGCCAGCAGCTTAACCGGGAAGGGCTATGGCTACACCTTC
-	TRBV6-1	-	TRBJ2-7	CASSEGLAYEQYF	TGTGCCAGCAGTGAAGGGCTCGCTTACGAGCAGTACTTC
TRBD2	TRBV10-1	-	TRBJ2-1	CASTPGGGQNEQFF	TGCGCCAGCACTCCTGGGGGAGGGCAAAATGAGCAGTTCTTC
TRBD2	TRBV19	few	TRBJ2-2	CASSIGPTSGSVITGELFF	TGTGCCAGTAGTATAGGACCGACTAGCGGGAGCGTTATCACCGGGGAGCTGTTTTTT
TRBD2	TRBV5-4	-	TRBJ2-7	CASSLGGRAYEQYF	TGTGCCAGCAGCTTGGGCGGGAGGGCCTACGAGCAGTACTTC
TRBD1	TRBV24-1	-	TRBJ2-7	CATSDSRQGHYEQYF	TGTGCCACCAGTGATTCCCGACAGGGCCACTACGAGCAGTACTTC
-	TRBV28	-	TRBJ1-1	CASSSGGLAFF	TGTGCCAGCAGTTCGGGGGGGTTGGCTTTCTTT
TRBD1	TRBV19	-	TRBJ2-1	CASSRTGNEQFF	TGTGCCAGTAGTAGGACAGGGAATGAGCAGTTCTTC
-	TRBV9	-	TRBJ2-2	CASSVGLTGELFF	TGTGCCAGCAGCGTAGGGCTCACCGGGGAGCTGTTTTTT
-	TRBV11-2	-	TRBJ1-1	CASSGRINTEAFF	TGTGCCAGCAGCGGACGCATAAACACTGAAGCTTTCTTT
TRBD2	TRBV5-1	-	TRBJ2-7	CASSLAGVSYEQYF	TGCGCCAGCTCTCTAGCGGGAGTCTCCTACGAGCAGTACTTC
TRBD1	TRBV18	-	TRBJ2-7	CASSPGQGARAPFYEQYF	TGTGCCAGCTCACCGGGACAGGGGGCGCGGGCCCCCTTCTACGAGCAGTACTTC
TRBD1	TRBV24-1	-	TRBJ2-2	CATDRGNTGELFF	TGTGCCACCGACAGGGGGAACACCGGGGAGCTGTTTTTT
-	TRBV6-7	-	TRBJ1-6	CASSYSRQGYNSPLHF	TGTGCCAGCAGTTACTCGCGGCAGGGCTATAATTCACCCCTCCACTTT
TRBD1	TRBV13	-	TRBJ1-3	CAISVGGPGNTIYF	TGTGCCATCTCGGTAGGGGGCCCTGGAAACACCATATATTTT
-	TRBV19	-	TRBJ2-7	CASSLTVAYEQYF	TGTGCCAGTAGCCTGACAGTAGCCTACGAGCAGTACTTC
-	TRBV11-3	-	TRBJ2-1	CASSGGRTYNEQFF	TGTGCCAGCAGCGGGGGACGGACCTACAATGAGCAGTTCTTC
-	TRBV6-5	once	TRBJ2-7	CASSYQGSTEQYF	TGTGCCAGCAGTTACCAAGGCAGCACCGAGCAGTACTTC